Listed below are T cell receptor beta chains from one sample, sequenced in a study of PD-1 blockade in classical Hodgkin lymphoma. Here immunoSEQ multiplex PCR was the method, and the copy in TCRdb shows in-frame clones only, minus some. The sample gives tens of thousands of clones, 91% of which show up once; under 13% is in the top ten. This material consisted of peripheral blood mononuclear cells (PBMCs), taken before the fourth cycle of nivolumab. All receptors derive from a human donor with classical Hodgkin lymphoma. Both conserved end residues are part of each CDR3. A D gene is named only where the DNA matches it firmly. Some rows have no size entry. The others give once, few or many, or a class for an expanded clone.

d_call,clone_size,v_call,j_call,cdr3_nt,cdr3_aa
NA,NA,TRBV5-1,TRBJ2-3,TGCGCCAGCAGCTTGCGGGAGCAGGACACAGATACGCAGTATTTT,CASSLREQDTDTQYF
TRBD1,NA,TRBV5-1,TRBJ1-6,TGCGCCAGCAGCTTAGGGGGCCAGGGAGCCCTCCACTTT,CASSLGGQGALHF
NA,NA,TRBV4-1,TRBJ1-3,TGCGCCAGCAGCCAAGTTTCTCCGCTTGCGATCTCTGGAAACACCATATATTTT,CASSQVSPLAISGNTIYF
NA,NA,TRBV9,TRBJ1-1,TGTGCCAGCAGCTTATCAGGGCTTGGCACTGAAGCTTTCTTT,CASSLSGLGTEAFF
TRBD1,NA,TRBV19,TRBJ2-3,TGTGCCAGTAACCCGACAGGGGCAGGCACAGATACGCAGTATTTT,CASNPTGAGTDTQYF
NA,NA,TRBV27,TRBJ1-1,TGTGCCAGCGTCAGTACTTATGAAGCTTTCTTT,CASVSTYEAFF
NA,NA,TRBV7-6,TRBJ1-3,TGTGCCAGCAGCTTACTAGGGGTCTCTGGAAACACCATATATTTT,CASSLLGVSGNTIYF
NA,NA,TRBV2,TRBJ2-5,TGTGCCAGCTCGAGGGTGGAGACCCAGTACTTC,CASSRVETQYF
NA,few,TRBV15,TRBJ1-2,TGTGCCACCAGCAGAGTGGCAGGAACTAATGGCTACACCTTC,CATSRVAGTNGYTF
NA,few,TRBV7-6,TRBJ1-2,TGTGCCAGCAGCTTAGGGGTCGGGGGAATTCAGGGCTACACCTTC,CASSLGVGGIQGYTF
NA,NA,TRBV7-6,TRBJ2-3,TGTGCCAGCAGCTTAGCGGGGCAGGCTCCGAGGGATACGCAGTATTTT,CASSLAGQAPRDTQYF
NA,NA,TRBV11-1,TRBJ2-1,TGTGCCAGCAGCGCGTACCAAGGACCGTCGCAGTTCTTC,CASSAYQGPSQFF
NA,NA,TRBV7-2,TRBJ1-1,TGTGCCAGCAGCTATTCTGGCCAGGCGAACACTGAAGCTTTCTTT,CASSYSGQANTEAFF
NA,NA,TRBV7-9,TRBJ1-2,TGTGCCAGCAGCTTAGTACCGGGCGGCTACACCTTC,CASSLVPGGYTF
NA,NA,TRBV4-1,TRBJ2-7,TGCGCCAGCAGCCTTTACGTGCAGTCAGCCTACGAGCAGTACTTC,CASSLYVQSAYEQYF
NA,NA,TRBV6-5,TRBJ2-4,TGTGCCAGCAAGAGGGGTGGCGAAAACATTCAGTACTTC,CASKRGGENIQYF
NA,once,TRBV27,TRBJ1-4,TGTGCCACCTCAGTAACGAGCGGAGGGGATGAAAAACTGTTTTTT,CATSVTSGGDEKLFF
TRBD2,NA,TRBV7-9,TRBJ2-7,TGTGCCAGCAGCGGTAGCGGGGTTACCTACGAGCAGTACTTC,CASSGSGVTYEQYF
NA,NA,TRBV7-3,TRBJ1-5,TGTGCCAGCAGCCAGGACAGACATCAGCCCCAGCATTTT,CASSQDRHQPQHF
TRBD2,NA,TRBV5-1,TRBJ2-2,TGCGCCAGCAGCTTGGATCCCGCGGGGGCCGGGGAGCTGTTTTTT,CASSLDPAGAGELFF
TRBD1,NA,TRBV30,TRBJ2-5,TGTGCCTGGGGGACAGGGGATGTTGAGACCCAGTACTTC,CAWGTGDVETQYF
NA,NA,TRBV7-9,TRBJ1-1,TGTGCCAGCAGCTCTGTCAGGGCCACTGAAGCTTTCTTT,CASSSVRATEAFF
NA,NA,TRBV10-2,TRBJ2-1,TGCGCCAGTCATTCTAGCTACTACAATGAGCAGTTCTTC,CASHSSYYNEQFF
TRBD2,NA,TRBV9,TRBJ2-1,TGTGCCAGCAGCCGTTACGGGGGGTCTGAGCAGTTCTTC,CASSRYGGSEQFF
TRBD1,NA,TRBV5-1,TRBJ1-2,TGCGCCAGCACTACAGGGGATCCGGTCGGCGGCTACACCTTC,CASTTGDPVGGYTF
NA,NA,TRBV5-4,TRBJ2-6,TGTGCCAGCAGCCGGGGGTCGTCTGGGGCCAACGTCCTGACTTTC,CASSRGSSGANVLTF
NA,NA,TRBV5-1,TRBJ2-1,TGCGCCAGCAGCTTGGCCGGGACCTTCAATGAGCAGTTCTTC,CASSLAGTFNEQFF
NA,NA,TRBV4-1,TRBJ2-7,TGCGCCAGCAGCCAAGTAGGGAGTCCCTTCTACGAGCAGTACTTC,CASSQVGSPFYEQYF
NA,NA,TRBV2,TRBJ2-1,TGTGCCAGCAGTGCGATGGTCGGTGAGCAGTTCTTC,CASSAMVGEQFF
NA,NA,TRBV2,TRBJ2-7,TGTGCCAGCCAACAGGGAATCCACGAGCAGTACTTC,CASQQGIHEQYF
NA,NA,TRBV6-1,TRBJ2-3,TGTGCCAGCAGTGAAACGCACACAGATACGCAGTATTTT,CASSETHTDTQYF
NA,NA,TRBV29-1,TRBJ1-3,TGCAGCGTTGGTCTTGTCGGAAACACCATATATTTT,CSVGLVGNTIYF
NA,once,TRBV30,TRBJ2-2,TGTGCCTGGTCCAAGGACCCGTACGGGGAGCTGTTTTTT,CAWSKDPYGELFF
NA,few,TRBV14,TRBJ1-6,TGTGCCAGCAGCCATCTCGACCGTCCGCGATCACCCCTCCACTTT,CASSHLDRPRSPLHF
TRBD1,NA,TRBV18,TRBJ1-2,TGTGCCAGCTCAACAGGGGATTCCTATGGCTACACCTTC,CASSTGDSYGYTF
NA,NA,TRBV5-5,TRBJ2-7,TGTGCCAGCAGCTTGGCCATGTTAACCTACGAGCAGTACTTC,CASSLAMLTYEQYF
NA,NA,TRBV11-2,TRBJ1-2,TGTGCCAGCAGCTTAGGTAGCTACTATGGCTACACCTTC,CASSLGSYYGYTF
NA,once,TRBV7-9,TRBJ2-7,TGTGCCAGCAGCTTAGGTGCCAGATACGAGCAGTACTTC,CASSLGARYEQYF
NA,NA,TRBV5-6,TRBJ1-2,TGTGCCAGCAGCCCCACCGGACGAAACTATGGCTACACCTTC,CASSPTGRNYGYTF
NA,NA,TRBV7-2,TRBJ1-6,TGTGCCAGCAGCACAAATCAGGGTCTTGCACCCCTCCACTTT,CASSTNQGLAPLHF
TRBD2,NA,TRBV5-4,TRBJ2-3,TGTGCCAGCAGCCCCGTAGGTAGCGGGGCCACAGATACGCAGTATTTT,CASSPVGSGATDTQYF
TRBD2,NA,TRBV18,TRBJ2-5,TGTGCCAGCTCACCACAGCGGGGGGTGGAGACCCAGTACTTC,CASSPQRGVETQYF
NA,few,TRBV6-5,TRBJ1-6,TGTGCCAGCAGTTACGCGGGACGGAATAATTCACCCCTCCACTTT,CASSYAGRNNSPLHF
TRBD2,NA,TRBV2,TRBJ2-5,TGTGCCAGCAGGTCCGGGACTAGCGGTCCCCTCGTAGAGACCCAGTACTTC,CASRSGTSGPLVETQYF
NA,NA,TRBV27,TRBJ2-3,TGTGCCAGCAGTTGGAGGGGGGACCTCACAGATACGCAGTATTTT,CASSWRGDLTDTQYF